The 5 T cell receptor beta chains listed next were all sequenced from one sample in a study of T cell changes during pregnancy in multiple sclerosis. Method: immunoSEQ multiplex PCR; TCRdb's copy keeps in-frame clones and lacks some. The top ten hold approximately 6.9% of the sample, which has some 31,000 clones, 80% to 90% seen once. The sample consisted of CD8+ T cells from peripheral blood mononuclear cells, taken in the second trimester of pregnancy. The origin of the receptors is a female donor with multiple sclerosis, enrolled in a pregnancy study.

CDR3 sequence: CASSIQREGNNEQFF. In nucleotides, the CDR3 is TGTGCCAGTAGTATACAGCGGGAGGGCAACAATGAGCAGTTCTTC. The rearrangement links TRBV19 to TRBJ2-1; 10 bases fit TRBD2. The CDR3 extends over 15 amino acids. CDR1 LNHDA and CDR2 SQIVND come from the germline V gene (reference sequence). The trim removed 2 bases at V and 5 bases at J, leaving 3 bases unmatched.

This clone showed up just once. The rearrangement links TRBV11-1 to TRBJ2-5; 7 bases align to TRBD1. Trimming cost V 0 bases and J 4 bases; bases outside gene matches: 5. The CDR3 spans 15 residues. Looked up from germline, CDR1 is SGHAT and CDR2 is FQDESV (reference sequence). CDR3 residues: CASSLARAGGETQYF. DNA for the CDR3: TGTGCCAGCAGCTTAGCGCGGGCAGGGGGAGAGACCCAGTACTTC.

On this clone: The junction departs from germline at one end; a sequencing error may be responsible. The chain recombines TRBV2 with TRBJ1-2; unclear D gene. This CDR3 is built from 13 residues. Germline V CDR1 and CDR2: SNHLY, FYNNEI. The CDR3 region has the DNA TGTGCCAGCAGTGAAACGGGGAACTATGGCTACATCTTC. Translation: CASSETGNYGYIF.

V gene TRBV6-4 combines with J gene TRBJ1-1; the D gene is possibly TRBD1 (6 bases). Germline CDR1 and CDR2: MRHNA and SNTAGT. V lost 6 bases and J 4 bases, leaving 15 bases between the germline ends. The CDR3 has 14 residues. Here the CDR3 reads CASRARGAGTEAFF. The DNA of the CDR3 is TGTGCCAGCAGAGCCAGGGGCGCCGGCACTGAAGCTTTCTTT.

This sequence joins TRBV6-5 and TRBJ2-6, with D possibly TRBD1 on 6 matching bases. Germline loops: CDR1 MNHEY, CDR2 SVGAGI. The CDR3 totals 14 residues. Trimming pared 5 bases from V and 3 bases from J, leaving 8 bases between. The DNA of the CDR3 is TGTGCCAGCAGTCAGGGGTATGGGGCCAACGTCCTGACTTTC. The encoded protein is CASSQGYGANVLTF.